A selection of T cell receptor beta chains follows, all from one sample in a study of graft-versus-host responses after intestinal transplantation. For these receptors, no antigen is known. TCRdb's table, derived via immunoSEQ multiplex PCR, lists solely in-frame clones and lacks some. Here the sample spans about 100,000 clones, just over 90% being singletons. The sequences come from unstimulated CD8+ T cells sorted from spleen or lymph node cells, collected before intestinal transplant. Source of these receptors: a human donor who received an intestinal transplant. Both conserved end residues are part of each CDR3. The D gene is left open where the match is weak. The listing skips clone size in some rows; elsewhere it reads once, few, many or a size class.

J: TRBJ2-5
V: TRBV11-3
size: -
length: 15
D: -
CDR3: CASSFRDGVGETQYF
DNA: TGTGCCAGCAGCTTTAGGGACGGTGTAGGGGAGACCCAGTACTTC

J: TRBJ1-5
V: TRBV25-1
size: -
length: 14
D: -
CDR3: CASSTWSYDQPQHF
DNA: TGTGCCAGCAGTACCTGGTCATACGATCAGCCCCAGCATTTT

J: TRBJ1-5
V: TRBV7-6
size: -
length: 13
D: -
CDR3: CASSPWGNQPQHF
DNA: TGTGCCAGCAGCCCTTGGGGGAATCAGCCCCAGCATTTT

J: TRBJ2-1
V: TRBV5-1
size: -
length: 14
D: -
CDR3: CASSLGGGGDEQFF
DNA: TGCGCCAGCAGCTTGGGAGGGGGGGGCGATGAGCAGTTCTTC

J: TRBJ2-1
V: TRBV9
size: -
length: 13
D: TRBD2
CDR3: CASSVTSGNEQFF
DNA: TGTGCCAGCAGCGTTACTAGCGGTAATGAGCAGTTCTTC

J: TRBJ2-3
V: TRBV9
size: once
length: 14
D: -
CDR3: CASSGRGSTDTQYF
DNA: TGTGCCAGCAGCGGGCGGGGCAGCACAGATACGCAGTATTTT

J: TRBJ1-5
V: TRBV7-9
size: -
length: 14
D: -
CDR3: CASSLGGGNQPQHF
DNA: TGTGCCAGCAGCTTAGGCGGGGGCAATCAGCCCCAGCATTTT

J: TRBJ1-6
V: TRBV4-2
size: few
length: 15
D: -
CDR3: CASSQGEASNSPLHF
DNA: TGTGCCAGCAGCCAAGGGGAAGCGAGCAATTCACCCCTCCACTTT

J: TRBJ2-7
V: TRBV6-5
size: -
length: 14
D: -
CDR3: CASSWGGWGGEQYF
DNA: TGTGCCAGCAGTTGGGGCGGATGGGGAGGCGAGCAGTACTTC

J: TRBJ2-7
V: TRBV7-3
size: -
length: 17
D: TRBD2
CDR3: CASSLRSGLGTSYEQYF
DNA: TGTGCCAGCAGCTTACGATCGGGACTAGGGACCTCCTACGAGCAGTACTTC

J: TRBJ2-5
V: TRBV13
size: -
length: 14
D: -
CDR3: CASSPGLREETQYF
DNA: TGTGCCAGCAGCCCAGGACTTCGAGAAGAGACCCAGTACTTC

J: TRBJ1-6
V: TRBV9
size: -
length: 14
D: -
CDR3: CASGPDGYNSPLHF
DNA: TGTGCCAGCGGACCCGATGGGTATAATTCACCCCTCCACTTT

J: TRBJ1-4
V: TRBV12-5
size: -
length: 14
D: -
CDR3: CASGLVGTWEKLFF
DNA: TGTGCTAGTGGTTTGGTGGGGACATGGGAAAAACTGTTTTTT

J: TRBJ2-1
V: TRBV18
size: -
length: 13
D: -
CDR3: CASSQTAENEQFF
DNA: TGTGCCAGCTCTCAGACCGCAGAGAATGAGCAGTTCTTC

J: TRBJ2-7
V: TRBV11-2
size: -
length: 14
D: -
CDR3: CASSLAGPTYEQYF
DNA: TGTGCCAGCAGCTTAGCGGGGCCAACCTACGAGCAGTACTTC

J: TRBJ2-5
V: TRBV7-9
size: -
length: 14
D: -
CDR3: CASSLGGGKETQYF
DNA: TGTGCCAGCAGCTTAGGAGGGGGGAAAGAGACCCAGTACTTC

J: TRBJ2-1
V: TRBV5-6
size: -
length: 16
D: TRBD1
CDR3: CASSLTGQGRGNEQFF
DNA: TGTGCCAGCAGCTTGACGGGACAGGGAAGGGGCAATGAGCAGTTCTTC

J: TRBJ2-2
V: TRBV5-5
size: -
length: 15
D: TRBD2
CDR3: CASSPLTSYSGELFF
DNA: TGTGCCAGCAGCCCCCTGACTAGCTATTCCGGGGAGCTGTTTTTT

J: TRBJ2-7
V: TRBV11-2
size: -
length: 13
D: TRBD1
CDR3: CASSSGGTYEQYF
DNA: TGTGCCAGCAGCTCAGGGGGTACCTACGAGCAGTACTTC

J: TRBJ2-3
V: TRBV15
size: -
length: 15
D: TRBD2
CDR3: CATSISGGVTDTQYF
DNA: TGTGCCACCAGCATCAGCGGGGGGGTCACAGATACGCAGTATTTT

J: TRBJ1-2
V: TRBV5-1
size: -
length: 14
D: -
CDR3: CASSSLGTDYGYTF
DNA: TGCGCCAGCAGCTCCCTCGGGACGGACTATGGCTACACCTTC

J: TRBJ2-1
V: TRBV27
size: -
length: 16
D: TRBD2
CDR3: CASSGDGGRAGNEQFF
DNA: TGTGCCAGCAGCGGGGATGGCGGGAGGGCCGGCAATGAGCAGTTCTTC

J: TRBJ2-2
V: TRBV19
size: -
length: 19
D: TRBD2
CDR3: CASSPSSLAGVVWTGELFF
DNA: TGTGCCAGTAGTCCCAGTTCGCTAGCGGGCGTTGTATGGACCGGGGAGCTGTTTTTT

J: TRBJ1-1
V: TRBV28
size: -
length: 17
D: -
CDR3: CASSSLRDTFMNTEAFF
DNA: TGTGCCAGCAGTTCACTGCGGGACACCTTTATGAACACTGAAGCTTTCTTT

J: TRBJ2-7
V: TRBV7-7
size: -
length: 18
D: TRBD2
CDR3: CASSLGLAGLQSSYEQYF
DNA: TGTGCCAGCAGCTTGGGACTAGCGGGGCTACAAAGCTCCTACGAGCAGTACTTC

J: TRBJ1-5
V: TRBV6-5
size: -
length: 13
D: -
CDR3: CASSYRIGQPQHF
DNA: TGTGCCAGCAGTTATCGAATAGGTCAGCCCCAGCATTTT

J: TRBJ2-1
V: TRBV29-1
size: -
length: 15
D: -
CDR3: CSVECVGGQWHEQFF
DNA: TGCAGCGTTGAATGCGTTGGGGGGCAATGGCATGAGCAGTTCTTC

J: TRBJ1-4
V: TRBV4-1
size: -
length: 16
D: -
CDR3: CASSQVQGATNEKLFF
DNA: TGCGCCAGCAGCCAAGTACAGGGTGCAACTAATGAAAAACTGTTTTTT

J: TRBJ1-1
V: TRBV7-3
size: -
length: 12
D: TRBD1
CDR3: CASSFPGQEAFF
DNA: TGTGCCAGCAGCTTCCCGGGACAGGAAGCTTTCTTT

J: TRBJ2-7
V: TRBV19
size: -
length: 15
D: -
CDR3: CASSISMASAYEQYF
DNA: TGTGCCAGTAGTATAAGTATGGCCTCCGCCTACGAGCAGTACTTC

J: TRBJ2-7
V: TRBV13
size: -
length: 13
D: -
CDR3: CASSYGHYNEQYF
DNA: TGTGCCAGCAGCTACGGACATTATAACGAGCAGTACTTC

J: TRBJ2-3
V: TRBV5-5
size: -
length: 15
D: -
CDR3: CASSFYRDLTDTQYF
DNA: TGTGCCAGCAGCTTTTACCGGGACCTCACAGATACGCAGTATTTT

J: TRBJ1-2
V: TRBV6-1
size: -
length: 15
D: -
CDR3: CASSWTAFANYGYTF
DNA: TGTGCCAGCAGTTGGACAGCCTTTGCCAACTATGGCTACACCTTC

J: TRBJ2-1
V: TRBV19
size: -
length: 12
D: -
CDR3: CASSLSGNEQFF
DNA: TGTGCCAGTAGTCTTAGCGGCAATGAGCAGTTCTTC

J: TRBJ2-1
V: TRBV23-1
size: -
length: 16
D: TRBD1
CDR3: CASNTAPGQGYNEQFF
DNA: TGCGCCAGCAACACGGCACCGGGACAGGGGTACAATGAGCAGTTCTTC

J: TRBJ2-1
V: TRBV28
size: once
length: 14
D: -
CDR3: CASSPSDSFNEQFF
DNA: TGTGCCAGCAGTCCTTCGGACAGTTTCAATGAGCAGTTCTTC

J: TRBJ2-7
V: TRBV4-2
size: -
length: 14
D: -
CDR3: CASSQEGGLSEQYF
DNA: TGTGCCAGCAGCCAAGAAGGGGGATTGAGCGAGCAGTACTTC

J: TRBJ2-7
V: TRBV4-1
size: -
length: 14
D: -
CDR3: CASSPPGEANEQYF
DNA: TGCGCCAGCAGCCCCCCGGGGGAGGCAAACGAGCAGTACTTC

J: TRBJ2-2
V: TRBV19
size: -
length: 15
D: -
CDR3: CASSIVPEYTGELFF
DNA: TGTGCCAGTAGTATAGTTCCAGAATACACCGGGGAGCTGTTTTTT

J: TRBJ1-2
V: TRBV27
size: -
length: 14
D: -
CDR3: CASSPVWVNYGYTF
DNA: TGTGCCAGCAGCCCTGTGTGGGTCAACTATGGCTACACCTTC